A selection of T cell receptor beta chains follows, all from one sample in a study of early T cells in non-severe SARS-CoV-2 infection. Via MiXCR, TCRdb re-called the 5' RACE reads, giving one row per CDR3 protein. The sample contains 70,000 to 95,000 distinct CDR3 sequences, roughly 15% of which appear only once. The sample was whole blood. The origin of the receptors is an adult who was a healthcare worker with PCR-confirmed SARS-CoV-2 infection or an uninfected control (not recorded which). Each CDR3 is given with its conserved first and last residue. Fields, in order: J gene, CDR3 length, clone size, V gene, D gene, CDR3 protein, CDR3 DNA. A D gene is named only where the DNA matches it firmly. Only part of the rows carry a size: once, few, many, or a class if the clone is expanded.

>TRBJ2-2|16|few|TRBV6-2/TRBV6-3|.
CASSLGRQANTGELFF
TGTGCCAGCAGTCTAGGACGGCAGGCGAACACCGGGGAGCTGTTTTTT
>TRBJ1-1|12|.|TRBV29-1|.
CSVLDLNTEAFF
TGCAGCGTCCTTGACCTGAACACTGAAGCTTTCTTT
>TRBJ2-5|14|.|TRBV12-3/TRBV12-4|.
CASSLDRVAETQYF
TGTGCCAGCAGTTTAGATAGGGTTGCAGAGACCCAGTACTTC
>TRBJ2-4|14|many|TRBV7-2|TRBD2
CASSSRLAGEVQYF
TGTGCCAGCAGCTCCCGTCTAGCGGGGGAGGTTCAGTACTTC
>TRBJ2-1|17|.|TRBV6-2/TRBV6-3|TRBD2
CASSPVWGAGSYNEQFF
TGTGCCAGCAGTCCCGTCTGGGGAGCGGGATCCTACAATGAGCAGTTCTTC
>TRBJ2-5|13|.|TRBV18|.
CASSPRDVETQYF
TGTGCCAGCTCACCACGGGATGTTGAGACCCAGTACTTC
>TRBJ1-4|14|few|TRBV3-1|.
CASSYSATNEKLFF
TGTGCCAGCAGCTACAGTGCAACTAATGAAAAACTGTTTTTT
>TRBJ2-2|14|many|TRBV7-3|.
CASSPTGNTGELFF
TGTGCCAGCAGCCCGACAGGGAACACCGGGGAGCTGTTTTTT
>TRBJ2-3|16|.|TRBV12-3/TRBV12-4|TRBD2
CASSRTSGLSTDTQYF
TGTGCCAGCAGTCGGACTAGCGGGCTAAGCACAGATACGCAGTATTTT
>TRBJ2-3|16|few|TRBV15|TRBD2
CATRIGTSDGTDTQYF
TGTGCCACCCGAATCGGGACTAGCGATGGCACAGATACGCAGTATTTT
>TRBJ2-1|16|many|TRBV28|TRBD2
CASSASGTSGGDEQFF
TGTGCCAGCAGTGCATCCGGGACTAGCGGGGGAGATGAGCAGTTCTTC
>TRBJ2-1|18|few|TRBV9|TRBD2
CASSVGSGVLSSYNEQFF
TGTGCCAGCAGCGTGGGTAGCGGGGTCCTCAGCTCCTACAATGAGCAGTTCTTC
>TRBJ2-3|15|many|TRBV5-1|.
CASSGTGGDGDTQYF
TGCGCCAGCAGCGGGACGGGGGGCGACGGAGATACGCAGTATTTT
>TRBJ2-2|17|few|TRBV28|.
CASSFAGTSVLAGELFF
TGTGCCAGCAGTTTTGCCGGGACTTCCGTCTTAGCCGGGGAGCTGTTTTTT